This TCR beta chain came from a study of blood T cell repertoires in COVID-19. Looking at the study overall: Some COVID-19 samples were acute and others convalescent; all came from the United States, Italy and Spain. PBMCs, B-cell-depleted T cells, or T cells provided the cDNA or gDNA that made up the material.

This CDR3 contains 13 residues. V was cut by 5 bases and J by 1 base, with 8 bases left in between. Germline V gene data show CDR1 as KGHSH and CDR2 as LQKENI. As processed by the authors: Amplification of reference gene primers provided the estimated nucleated cell counts. TCRdb's copy holds only in-frame clones and misses some; the assay was immunoSEQ multiplex PCR. V, J and clone size are taken as reported in that table, and D and trimming were inferred from the DNA itself. The sample records approximately 80,000 clones, 82% being singletons. The sample comprised peripheral blood. The rearrangement joins TRBV18 to TRBJ1-1, with D hard to call. This clonotype was obtained from a human donor in a cohort sampled during active COVID-19. The CDR3 reads CASSTVGNTEAFF. In DNA, the CDR3 is TGTGCCAGCTCAACAGTGGGGAACACTGAAGCTTTCTTT.